The 28 T cell receptor beta chains below were found in one sample sequenced in a study of blood T cell repertoires in COVID-19. Here immunoSEQ multiplex PCR was the method, and the copy in TCRdb shows in-frame clones only, minus some. Among over 85,000 clones listed, roughly 85% were seen once. Sequenced input: peripheral blood. Source of these receptors: a man older than 75 with acute or convalescent COVID-19.

The V call is TRBV20-1, the J call TRBJ2-7; 9 bases fit TRBD2. CDR1 is DFQATT and CDR2 is SNEGSKA in the germline V gene (reference sequence). The CDR3 is made up of 16 amino acids. V was pared by 3 bases and J by 4 bases, with 13 bases of the junction left unmatched. The CDR3 reads CSASSGRGGVFYEQYF. In DNA, the CDR3 is TGCAGTGCTAGTAGCGGGAGAGGAGGGGTTTTTTACGAGCAGTACTTC.

V is TRBV5-8 and J is TRBJ1-5; the match to TRBD1 covers 8 bases. Trimming took 4 bases from V and 0 from J; bases not matched to a gene: 9. The CDR3 extends over 17 amino acids. Germline CDR1 and CDR2: SGHTS and YDEGEE. The CDR3 loop is CASSLFTGGPSNQPQHF. DNA for the CDR3: TGTGCCAGCAGCCTATTTACAGGGGGTCCTAGCAATCAGCCCCAGCATTTT.

This clone has just one count. The chain combines TRBV14 with TRBJ2-1; 11 nucleotides line up with TRBD2. The CDR3 contains 16 residues. Germline lookup yields CDR1 SGHDN and CDR2 FVKESK. The V gene end was trimmed by 1 base and the J gene end by 2 bases; junction bases not matched to a gene: 1. CDR3 in amino acids: CASSQVGLAAYNEQFF. CDR3 coding DNA: TGTGCCAGCAGCCAAGTGGGACTAGCGGCCTACAATGAGCAGTTCTTC.

The sample holds a few counts of this clone. The chain has TRBV30 and TRBJ1-6, with D maybe TRBD1 (6 bases). The CDR3 extends over 13 amino acids. Germline V lookup: CDR1 GTSNPN, CDR2 SVGIG (reference sequence). V lost 1 base and J lost 8, with 9 bases in between. The CDR3, as DNA: TGTGCCTGGAGTGGGACAGTCGATTCACCCCTCCACTTT. Translated, it gives CAWSGTVDSPLHF.

This clone was detected only once. The rearrangement uses TRBV5-5 and TRBJ1-2, with 9 nucleotides matching TRBD1. This CDR3 has 14 residues. V was pared by 4 bases and J by 4 bases, with 5 bases of the junction left unmatched. CDR1 is SGHKS, CDR2 YYEKEE, per germline (reference sequence). CDR3 bases: TGTGCCAGCAGCCAAGGGACAGGGCTCTATGGCTACACCTTC. Its protein product is CASSQGTGLYGYTF.

This chain links TRBV11-3 with TRBJ2-2; a possible D gene is TRBD2 (6 bases). V lost 0 bases and J 0 bases, leaving 8 bases between the germline ends. The CDR3 length is 16 residues. CDR1 and CDR2 from the germline V gene are SGHNT and YENEEA. The CDR3 DNA follows: TGTGCCAGCAGCTTAGATTCGGGAGCGAACACCGGGGAGCTGTTTTTT. As protein: CASSLDSGANTGELFF. The complete variable domain, with remaining parts taken from reference TRBV11-3 and TRBJ2-2, reads EAGVVQSPRYKIIEKKQPVAFWCNPISGHNTLYWYLQNLGQGPELLIRYENEEAVDDSQLPKDRFSAERLKGVDSTLKIQPAELGDSAVYLCASSLDSGANTGELFFGEGSRLTVL.

This chain uses TRBV9 with TRBJ1-3, with D possibly matching TRBD1 (5 bases). The CDR3 length is 15 residues. Germline V CDR1 and CDR2: SGDLS, YYNGEE. The V and J ends lost 2 bases and 3 bases respectively, with 12 bases between them. CDR3 loop: CASSVGRDFGNTIYF. The CDR3 DNA follows: TGTGCCAGCAGCGTCGGGAGGGACTTTGGAAACACCATATATTTT.

This clone was detected once. The V gene is TRBV3-1 (or the pseudogene TRBV3-2), the J gene TRBJ1-1; 10 bases line up with TRBD1. Trimming at V came to 1 base and at J to 10 bases, leaving 3 bases not matched to a gene. In germline, CDR1 is LGHDT, CDR2 YNNKEL (reference sequence). This CDR3 region has 13 residues. CDR3: CASSQGQGASAFF. Written as DNA, the CDR3 is TGTGCCAGCAGCCAAGGACAGGGGGCATCAGCTTTCTTT.

This clone occurred a few times. This chain uses TRBV5-6 with TRBJ2-1; 7 nucleotides align to TRBD1. The germline V gene has CDR1 SGHDT and CDR2 YYEEEE. Losses at the gene ends were 4 bases for V and 5 bases for J; bases not matched to a gene: 3. The CDR3 loop spans 13 amino acids. CDR3 loop: CASSLQGNNEQFF. DNA for the CDR3: TGTGCCAGCAGCCTACAGGGGAACAATGAGCAGTTCTTC.

J is TRBJ1-1 and V is TRBV7-3; 10 nucleotides agree with TRBD1. The CDR3 extends over 17 amino acids. J lost 4 bases, V lost 3 bases, and 11 bases had no gene match. The germline V gene encodes CDR1 SGHTA and CDR2 FQGTGA. CDR3 sequence (DNA): TGTGCCAGCAGCTTTCTCATTCCCGGGACAGGGGCCACTGAAGCTTTCTTT. It translates to CASSFLIPGTGATEAFF. Variable domain in full (rest from reference TRBV7-3 and TRBJ1-1): GAGVSQTPSNKVTEKGKYVELRCDPISGHTALYWYRQSLGQGPEFLIYFQGTGAADDSGLPNDRFFAVRPEGSVSTLKIQRTERGDSAVYLCASSFLIPGTGATEAFFGQGTRLTVV.

V is TRBV7-9 and J is TRBJ1-1; D gene uncertain. Trimming took 4 bases from V and 1 from J, leaving 10 bases between them. Germline CDR1 reads SEHNR; CDR2 reads FQNEAQ (reference sequence). The CDR3 contains 14 residues. The CDR3, as DNA: TGTGCCAGCAGCTACAGTCGGGGGAACACTGAAGCTTTCTTT. It specifies CASSYSRGNTEAFF. Based on the CDR3 plus reference TRBV7-9 and TRBJ1-1, the full variable domain is DTGVSQNPRHKITKRGQNVTFRCDPISEHNRLYWYRQTLGQGPEFLTYFQNEAQLEKSRLLSDRFSAERPKGSFSTLEIQRTEQGDSAMYLCASSYSRGNTEAFFGQGTRLTVV.

The chain couples TRBV30 to TRBJ2-1, with D unresolved. Germline CDR1 reads GTSNPN; CDR2 reads SVGIG (reference sequence). The CDR3 sequence is 10 residues long. V was pared by 1 base and J by 9 bases, with 4 bases between. The CDR3 loop is CAWSGVEQFF. The CDR3 nucleotides read TGTGCCTGGAGTGGAGTTGAGCAGTTCTTC.

The gene calls are TRBV23-1 and TRBJ1-6; 7 nucleotides align to TRBD1. TRBV23-1 is placed among ORFs of uncertain function. The CDR3 loop spans 17 amino acids. With 2 bases clipped from V and 5 bases from J, the junction kept 9 bases outside the gene matches. CDR3 in DNA: TGCGCCAGCAGTCAAAGGCCCGGGACAGTCGATAATTCACCCCTCCACTTT. Translation: CASSQRPGTVDNSPLHF.

V and J are TRBV19 and TRBJ1-1; D ambiguous. The CDR3 consists of 14 residues. Germline CDR1 LNHDA, CDR2 SQIVND (reference sequence). Trimming pared 6 bases from V and 5 bases from J, leaving 16 bases between. The CDR3 protein is CASSPPGWETEAFF. As DNA, the CDR3 is TGTGCCAGTAGCCCCCCTGGTTGGGAGACTGAAGCTTTCTTT.

The chain is built from TRBV23-1 and TRBJ1-6, with 7 bases identical to TRBD1. TRBV23-1 is an open reading frame whose function is uncertain. The CDR3 is 21 residues long. The V gene end was trimmed by 0 bases and the J gene end by 2 bases; junction bases not matched to a gene: 16. The CDR3 loop reads CASSQSEGRQGKLPYNSPLHF. For the CDR3, the DNA is TGCGCCAGCAGTCAATCTGAGGGGCGACAGGGAAAATTGCCCTATAATTCACCCCTCCACTTT.

In this sample, this clone turned up a few times. The chain combines TRBV18 with TRBJ1-5; D remains unclear. Trimming pared 0 bases from V and 4 bases from J, leaving 4 bases between. Per germline, CDR1 KGHSH and CDR2 LQKENI. The CDR3 is 13 amino acids. DNA for the CDR3: TGTGCCAGCTCACCACCCGGGAATCAGCCCCAGCATTTT. This codes for CASSPPGNQPQHF.

The V call is TRBV14, the J call TRBJ1-5, with 9 bases matching TRBD1. The germline V gene has CDR1 SGHDN and CDR2 FVKESK. The trim removed 1 base at V and 4 bases at J, leaving 8 bases unmatched. This CDR3 contains 17 residues. CDR3 loop: CASSQASPDRGNQPQHF. CDR3 DNA sequence: TGTGCCAGCAGCCAAGCGAGTCCGGACAGGGGAAATCAGCCCCAGCATTTT.

This chain joins TRBV5-1 and TRBJ1-6, with 8 nucleotides matching TRBD1. CDR3 length: 16 amino acids. The V gene end was trimmed by 5 bases and the J gene end by 6 bases; junction bases not matched to a gene: 10. Per germline, CDR1 SGHRS and CDR2 YFSETQ. The CDR3 sequence is CASRNDRGSGNSPLHF. CDR3 DNA: TGCGCCAGCAGAAACGACAGGGGCTCCGGTAATTCACCCCTCCACTTT.

The rearrangement links TRBV28 to TRBJ1-6; tentatively, D is TRBD1 (5 bases). V shed 8 bases and J shed 14 bases, with 10 bases lying between them. Germline V gives CDR1 MDHEN, CDR2 SYDVKM. The CDR3 totals 10 residues. CDR3 sequence reads: CASSGRALHF. DNA for the CDR3: TGTGCCAGCTCCGGCAGGGCCCTCCACTTT.

This chain connects TRBV2 to TRBJ2-2, with D perhaps TRBD1 (5 bases). With 5 bases removed from V and 1 base from J, the gap between germline ends came to 11 bases. Germline CDR1 and CDR2: SNHLY and FYNNEI. The CDR3 contains 15 residues. The CDR3 sequence is CASSRDRVNTGELFF. The CDR3 DNA reads TGTGCCAGCAGTCGTGACAGAGTGAACACCGGGGAGCTGTTTTTT.

The J gene is TRBJ2-2, the V gene TRBV3-1 (or the pseudogene TRBV3-2), with 10 nucleotides matching TRBD2. Per the germline V gene, CDR1 is LGHDT and CDR2 is YNNKEL (reference sequence). This CDR3 region has 17 residues. Unmatched junction bases numbered 9, after V lost 0 bases and J lost 8 bases. This chain's CDR3 is CASSQDLAGDPWGELFF. CDR3 in DNA: TGTGCCAGCAGCCAAGATCTAGCGGGAGACCCTTGGGGGGAGCTGTTTTTT.

This clone was observed once. The chain has TRBV19 and TRBJ1-3; D is unclear. This CDR3 is built from 11 residues. CDR1 and CDR2 (germline): LNHDA, SQIVND (reference sequence). Trimming left V 4 bases short and J 4 bases short, with 2 bases between. The CDR3 is CASSTGNTIYF. CDR3 nucleotide sequence: TGTGCCAGTAGTACGGGAAACACCATATATTTT.

The sample holds a few counts of this clone. J is TRBJ2-1 and V is TRBV10-1; 12 nucleotides agree with TRBD2. There are 14 residues in the CDR3. The junction had 1 base not matched to a gene; V was cut back by 3 bases and J by 7 bases. The germline CDR1 and CDR2 sequences are WNHNN and SYGVQD (reference sequence). CDR3 in amino acids: CASSEGLAGNEQFF. CDR3 DNA sequence: TGCGCCAGCAGTGAAGGACTAGCGGGGAATGAGCAGTTCTTC.

The chain has TRBV4-1 and TRBJ2-2; 11 bases fit TRBD1. Looked up from germline, CDR1 is MGHRA and CDR2 is YSYEKL. The CDR3 length is 17 residues. The ends lost 4 bases at V and 5 bases at J; junction bases unmatched: 9. The CDR3 protein is CASSRPRDRGVTGELFF. CDR3 nucleotides: TGCGCCAGCAGCCGCCCCCGGGACAGGGGGGTTACCGGGGAGCTGTTTTTT.

The gene calls are TRBV7-2 and TRBJ1-3, with 8 nucleotides matching TRBD1. The CDR3 runs to 15 residues. V was pared by 5 bases and J by 0 bases, with 3 bases of the junction left unmatched. From germline, CDR1 is SGHTA and CDR2 FQGNSA. This chain's CDR3 is CASSTTGGSGNTIYF. The CDR3 coding sequence is TGTGCCAGCAGCACCACAGGGGGCTCTGGAAACACCATATATTTT.

The rearrangement uses TRBV7-3 and TRBJ2-1, with 11 bases fitting TRBD2. V lost 4 bases and J lost 0; bases outside the gene matches: 8. The V gene's germline CDR1 is SGHTA and CDR2 FQGTGA. The CDR3 is made up of 18 amino acids. The chain's CDR3 is CASSSGTSGKSSYNEQFF. Here the CDR3 DNA reads TGTGCCAGCAGCTCCGGGACTAGCGGTAAGAGCTCCTACAATGAGCAGTTCTTC.

The V call is TRBV3-1 (or the pseudogene TRBV3-2), the J call TRBJ2-7; weak D call: TRBD1 (5 bases). Trimming removed 0 bases at V and 2 bases at J, with 11 bases between. This CDR3 comprises 15 residues. The V gene's germline CDR1 is LGHDT and CDR2 YNNKEL (reference sequence). The CDR3 DNA is TGTGCCAGCAGCCAAGATAGGACAAGCACCTACGAGCAGTACTTC. Residues: CASSQDRTSTYEQYF.

This chain connects TRBV18 to TRBJ2-3; 11 nucleotides agree with TRBD2. This CDR3 comprises 15 residues. CDR1 is KGHSH and CDR2 is LQKENI in the germline V gene. Trimming cost V 4 bases and J 5 bases; bases outside gene matches: 5. CDR3 region: CASSLTSGRGDTQYF. Written as DNA, the CDR3 is TGTGCCAGCTCACTCACTAGCGGGAGAGGAGATACGCAGTATTTT.